A single sample gave rise to the 29 T cell receptor beta chains below, sequenced in a study of response to subunit inactivated influenza vaccine. TCRdb ran MiXCR on the RT-PCR reads and lists one entry per CDR3 protein. The profile covers about 480,000 distinct CDR3 sequences, with 10% to 15% appearing a single time and 13% taken by the ten largest. The specimen was PBMCs from blood, collected around seven weeks after vaccination. Every receptor here comes from a man aged 45-65 years who received an inactivated influenza vaccine.

This chain links TRBV6-5 with TRBJ2-1; 11 nucleotides agree with TRBD2. The CDR3 is 15 amino acids. V trimming: 3 bases; J trimming: 4 bases; junction bases outside the gene matches: 2. CDR1 is MNHEY and CDR2 is SVGAGI in the germline V gene. The CDR3: CASSYSGRVYNEQFF. The CDR3 DNA reads TGTGCCAGCAGTTATAGCGGGAGGGTGTACAATGAGCAGTTCTTC.

There are many counts of this clonotype. This chain uses TRBV29-1 with TRBJ2-2; 7 bases map to TRBD2. Trimming at V came to 5 bases and at J to 5 bases, leaving 5 bases not matched to a gene. The CDR3 covers 13 residues. Germline CDR1 and CDR2: SQVTM and ANQGSEA. CDR3 residues: CSVRGRGTGELFF. Here the CDR3 DNA reads TGCAGCGTTCGCGGGAGAGGTACCGGGGAGCTGTTTTTT.

The V and J genes are TRBV5-1 and TRBJ1-6; D is perhaps TRBD1 (6 bases). The CDR3 length is 15 residues. Trimming left V 0 bases short and J 6 bases short, with 10 bases between. Germline CDR1 SGHRS, CDR2 YFSETQ. The CDR3 region is CASSLVGGSNSPLHF. The CDR3 DNA follows: TGCGCCAGCAGCTTGGTGGGGGGCAGTAATTCACCCCTCCACTTT.

The rearrangement joins TRBV29-1 to TRBJ2-7; TRBD2 agrees at 7 bases. Germline V lookup: CDR1 SQVTM, CDR2 ANQGSEA. The J segment lost 2 bases and the V segment lost 3 bases, leaving 10 bases of the junction unmatched. The CDR3 has 15 residues. The CDR3 bases are TGCAGCGTTGAGGGGGGGAATGACGGGGCCTACGAGCAGTACTTC. Protein sequence: CSVEGGNDGAYEQYF.

This clonotype was counted between two and nine times. This chain connects TRBV7-6 to TRBJ1-1; possibly TRBD1 for D (5 bases). Trimming left V 0 bases short and J 2 bases short, with 16 bases between. Germline CDR1 SGHVS, CDR2 FNYEAQ. The CDR3 has 17 residues. The CDR3 here is CASSLAFQRGVNTEAFF. The CDR3 region has the DNA TGTGCCAGCAGCTTAGCGTTCCAGAGGGGAGTAAACACTGAAGCTTTCTTT.

The V and J genes are TRBV5-1 and TRBJ2-5; TRBD2 is a possible D gene (5 bases). The CDR3 has 15 residues. Germline assignment: CDR1 SGHRS and CDR2 YFSETQ. V gave up 0 bases and J gave up 5 bases, with 14 bases separating them. CDR3 sequence (DNA): TGCGCCAGCAGCTTGGATCGGGGATTTCGGGAGACCCAGTACTTC. Translated: CASSLDRGFRETQYF.

This clonotype was seen only a few times. This chain connects TRBV5-5 to TRBJ2-1; 7 bases are shared with TRBD2. Germline V gene lookup returns CDR1 SGHKS and CDR2 YYEKEE (reference sequence). This CDR3 has 14 residues. J lost 5 bases, V lost 0 bases, and 2 bases had no gene match. Here the CDR3 DNA reads TGTGCCAGCAGCTTGGCCAGCGGGGACAATGAGCAGTTCTTC. Residues: CASSLASGDNEQFF.

This clonotype turned up a few times. The V and J genes are TRBV12-3 or TRBV12-4 and TRBJ2-3, with TRBD1 identical over 9 bases. The CDR3 loop spans 14 amino acids. The ends lost 6 bases at V and 6 bases at J; junction bases unmatched: 7. CDR3 protein: CASSDRGYADTQYF. CDR3 nucleotides: TGTGCCAGCAGCGACAGGGGGTACGCGGATACGCAGTATTTT.

This clonotype was observed a few times. The J gene is TRBJ1-1, the V gene TRBV12-5; the D is unclear. V was clipped by 2 bases and J by 1 base, with 5 bases between them. CDR1 is LGHNT and CDR2 is FRNRAP in the germline V gene. This CDR3 region has 13 residues. The CDR3 nucleotides are TGTGCTAGTGGTTTGCGGGCGAACACTGAAGCTTTCTTT. Translation: CASGLRANTEAFF. Variable domain in full (rest from reference TRBV12-5 and TRBJ1-1): DARVTQTPRHKVTEMGQEVTMRCQPILGHNTVFWYRQTMMQGLELLAYFRNRAPLDDSGMPKDRFSAEMPDATLATLKIQPSEPRDSAVYFCASGLRANTEAFFGQGTRLTVV.

The sample holds many counts of this clonotype. The chain recombines TRBV6-2 or TRBV6-3 with TRBJ2-5; the match to TRBD2 covers 12 bases. CDR1 MNHEY and CDR2 SVGEGT come from the germline V gene. Trimming removed 6 bases from V and 0 bases from J; junction bases left unmatched: 2. This CDR3 spans 15 amino acids. This CDR3 reads CASRTSGGYQETQYF. For the CDR3, the DNA is TGTGCCAGCAGAACTAGCGGGGGGTACCAAGAGACCCAGTACTTC.

The gene calls are TRBV20-1 and TRBJ2-5; either TRBD1 or TRBD2 may supply D (5 bases each). Germline V gene data show CDR1 as DFQATT and CDR2 as SNEGSKA (reference sequence). CDR3 size: 14 residues. Trimming removed 3 bases at V and 5 bases at J, with 16 bases between. The chain's CDR3 is CSARGVGLGETQYF. The CDR3 DNA reads TGCAGTGCTAGGGGGGTGGGCCTCGGGGAGACCCAGTACTTC.

The chain recombines TRBV19 with TRBJ2-2; D remains unclear. This CDR3 is 15 amino acids long. The germline V gene encodes CDR1 LNHDA and CDR2 SQIVND (reference sequence). V lost 3 bases and J 9 bases, leaving 17 bases between the germline ends. The DNA of the CDR3 is TGTGCCAGTAGTATTCCCGCAGTCGGACGGAGGGAGCTGTTTTTT. Its translation is CASSIPAVGRRELFF.

This clonotype came up a few times. The chain carries TRBV27 and TRBJ2-7; D could derive from TRBD1 or TRBD2 (6 bases each). Germline V lookup: CDR1 MNHEY, CDR2 SMNVEV (reference sequence). The germline V and J ends were trimmed by 6 bases and 1 base, with 13 bases remaining between them. The CDR3 is 14 amino acids. Here the CDR3 DNA reads TGTGCCAGCAGCTACGGGGGACAATCCTACGAGCAGTACTTC. Its protein is CASSYGGQSYEQYF.

There are many counts of this clonotype. This chain connects TRBV21-1 to TRBJ2-7. TRBV21-1 is annotated as a pseudogene. There are 14 residues in the CDR3. CDR3 amino acids: CASSKETSSYEQYF. CDR3 nucleotide sequence: TGTGCCAGCAGCAAAGAGACTAGCTCCTACGAGCAGTACTTC.

The gene calls are TRBV3-1 and TRBJ2-2; 11 bases are shared with TRBD2. Germline loops: CDR1 LGHDT, CDR2 YNNKEL (reference sequence). This CDR3 region has 15 residues. The V segment lost 5 bases and the J segment 6 bases; nucleotides outside the gene matches: 5. DNA of the CDR3: TGTGCCAGCAGCGCCTTACTAGCGGGGGCCGGGGAGCTGTTTTTT. Its translation: CASSALLAGAGELFF.

This clonotype showed up just a few times. The rearrangement uses TRBV20-1 and TRBJ1-2; D is perhaps TRBD1 (5 bases). Trimming took off 6 bases at V and 9 bases at J, with 26 bases between the two ends. The CDR3 contains 15 residues. The germline gives CDR1 DFQATT, CDR2 SNEGSKA (reference sequence). The DNA for the CDR3 is TGCAGTGCCCCCTTAGGGGCACGGGACCACGAAAGCTACACCTTC. Translating it yields CSAPLGARDHESYTF.

This chain connects TRBV15 to TRBJ2-1; TRBD2 matches 8 bases. This CDR3 comprises 14 residues. The J segment lost 8 bases and the V segment lost 5 bases, leaving 8 bases of the junction unmatched. Germline V gives CDR1 LNHNV, CDR2 YYDKDF (reference sequence). The CDR3 DNA reads TGTGCCACCAGCCGGACTAGCCCCCCACATGAGCAGTTCTTC. It specifies CATSRTSPPHEQFF.

This clonotype was counted a few times. DNA for the CDR3: TGTGCCAGCTCTGAGGGGTTCTATCAGCCCCAGCATTTT. Translation: CASSEGFYQPQHF. The chain has TRBV6-1 and TRBJ1-5, with D perhaps TRBD1 (5 bases). Germline-derived CDR1 and CDR2 are MNHNS and SASEGT. The V and J ends lost 8 bases and 5 bases respectively, with 13 bases between them. The CDR3 extends over 13 amino acids.

The chain carries TRBV5-1 and TRBJ1-1; 11 bases line up with TRBD1. Germline lookup yields CDR1 SGHRS and CDR2 YFSETQ. V trimming: 2 bases; J trimming: 5 bases; junction bases outside the gene matches: 8. The CDR3 has 16 residues. In DNA, the CDR3 is TGCGCCAGCAGCTTCCGGACAGGGGGCTTATCTACTGAAGCTTTCTTT. Its protein is CASSFRTGGLSTEAFF.

This chain joins TRBV25-1 and TRBJ2-5; 13 bases agree with TRBD2. CDR3 length: 13 amino acids. Looked up from germline, CDR1 is MGHDK and CDR2 is SYGVNS. Trimming at V came to 4 bases and at J to 12 bases, leaving 5 bases not matched to a gene. CDR3 region: CASSGGLAGREYF. CDR3 nucleotides: TGTGCCAGCAGTGGGGGACTAGCGGGGCGGGAGTACTTC.

The rearrangement joins TRBV29-1 to TRBJ2-1; 13 positions match TRBD2. J lost 6 bases, V lost 1 base, and 9 bases had no gene match. CDR1 is SQVTM and CDR2 is ANQGSEA in the germline V gene. This CDR3 comprises 17 residues. CDR3 in amino acids: CSVEGGRLAGGSNEQFF. The CDR3, as DNA: TGCAGCGTTGAAGGAGGAAGACTAGCGGGGGGCAGCAATGAGCAGTTCTTC.

The V gene is TRBV20-1, the J gene TRBJ2-1; the D gene is possibly TRBD1 (5 bases). CDR3 length: 14 residues. Germline assignment: CDR1 DFQATT and CDR2 SNEGSKA (reference sequence). Trimming removed 3 bases from V and 9 bases from J, with 18 bases in between. The CDR3 DNA is TGCAGTGCTAGCACCCAGGGAAAGTTAGGTGAGCAGTTCTTC. Translating it yields CSASTQGKLGEQFF.

This clonotype came up a few times. The rearrangement links TRBV12-3 or TRBV12-4 to TRBJ2-2, with 9 bases fitting TRBD2. V was clipped by 3 bases and J by 5 bases; unmatched bases: 10. CDR3 length: 17 amino acids. The CDR3 DNA follows: TGTGCCAGCAGTTTCTTAGCGGGGGATCCGTCTACCGGGGAGCTGTTTTTT. This sequence encodes CASSFLAGDPSTGELFF.

V usage is TRBV20-1 and J usage is TRBJ2-7; 9 bases align to TRBD2. Germline-derived CDR1 and CDR2 are DFQATT and SNEGSKA (reference sequence). V lost 0 bases and J lost 6; bases outside the gene matches: 3. This CDR3 is built from 13 residues. CDR3 in amino acids: CSARDPLAGEQYF. The CDR3 DNA reads TGCAGTGCTAGAGACCCACTAGCGGGCGAGCAGTACTTC.

This clonotype was seen a few times. This chain uses TRBV5-6 with TRBJ2-7, with a tentative D call TRBD1 (5 bases). Germline V CDR1 and CDR2: SGHDT, YYEEEE. The germline V and J ends were trimmed by 2 bases and 0 bases, with 9 bases remaining between them. This CDR3 comprises 14 residues. The CDR3, as DNA: TGTGCCAGCAGCTTAAAACAGGTCTCCTACGAGCAGTACTTC. Its protein is CASSLKQVSYEQYF.

This clonotype showed up just a few times. The chain has TRBV6-5 and TRBJ1-5; D not certain. The CDR3 covers 14 residues. The germline V gene encodes CDR1 MNHEY and CDR2 SVGAGI. Deletions cut 1 base from V and 7 bases from J, with 11 bases between. The CDR3 sequence: CASSYWAGQQPQHF. The CDR3 DNA sequence: TGTGCCAGCAGTTACTGGGCAGGCCAACAGCCCCAGCATTTT.

The chain recombines TRBV6-2 or TRBV6-3 with TRBJ2-7; TRBD2 might be the D (6 bases). The CDR3 sequence is 13 residues long. The V gene's germline CDR1 is MNHEY and CDR2 SVGEGT. Trimming stripped 5 bases from V and 3 bases from J, with 11 bases between. In nucleotides, the CDR3 is TGTGCCAGCAGTATCCCCGGGGGCTACGAGCAGTACTTC. Translated, it gives CASSIPGGYEQYF.

The chain is built from TRBV7-8 and TRBJ1-2; possible D gene TRBD1, 6 bases. CDR3 length: 14 residues. V shed 4 bases and J shed 2 bases, with 11 bases lying between them. Germline assignment: CDR1 SGHVS and CDR2 FQNEAQ. CDR3 loop: CASSSRTDNYGYTF. CDR3 DNA: TGTGCCAGCAGCTCCCGGACAGACAACTATGGCTACACCTTC.

This clonotype was counted ten times or more. The chain uses TRBV4-1 and TRBJ2-2; TRBD1 matches at 8 bases. V lost 4 bases and J lost 3; bases outside the gene matches: 7. The CDR3 spans 16 residues. The germline gives CDR1 MGHRA, CDR2 YSYEKL. The CDR3 DNA reads as TGCGCCAGCAGCCTCGGACAGGGCGCGTACACCGGGGAGCTGTTTTTT. This encodes CASSLGQGAYTGELFF.